What follows are 22 T cell receptor beta chains derived from one specimen sequenced in a study of OX40 agonist ivuxolimab in advanced cancers. Measured with immunoSEQ multiplex PCR; TCRdb has only the in-frame clones, and not every one. The repertoire holds about 93,000 clones, with 92% as singletons. The specimen was CD4+ or CD8+ T cells sorted from blood, collected in a trial of the OX40 agonist ivuxolimab. The receptors were gathered from an adult with an advanced solid tumor such as melanoma, head and neck, liver or kidney cancer.

This sequence joins TRBV6-1 and TRBJ1-2; the D gene is possibly TRBD1 (5 bases). From germline, CDR1 is MNHNS and CDR2 SASEGT. Deletions cut 4 bases from V and 0 bases from J, with 15 bases between. The CDR3 has 16 residues. The CDR3 DNA follows: TGTGCCAGCAGTGGACAGCCCCCCAATTCTAACTATGGCTACACCTTC. Its translation is CASSGQPPNSNYGYTF.

The rearrangement uses TRBV6-5 and TRBJ1-2, with TRBD1 as a possible D gene (5 bases). The V end was cut by 4 bases, the J end by 7 bases, with 10 bases between. The CDR3 loop spans 12 amino acids. Germline lookup yields CDR1 MNHEY and CDR2 SVGAGI. The CDR3 loop reads CASSSRGSGYTF. Here the CDR3 DNA reads TGTGCCAGCAGTTCCCGGGGCTCTGGCTACACCTTC.

For the CDR3, the DNA is TGCGCCAGCAGACTTATACAGGGGGCTCACGAGACCCAGTACTTC. Protein product: CASRLIQGAHETQYF. The chain employs TRBV5-1 and TRBJ2-5; 9 bases fit TRBD1. This CDR3 region has 15 residues. Trimming at V came to 5 bases and at J to 5 bases, leaving 10 bases not matched to a gene. Germline lookup yields CDR1 SGHRS and CDR2 YFSETQ.

This clone has just one count. This rearrangement joins TRBV5-1 to TRBJ2-7, with 13 bases that match TRBD2. Trimming at V came to 0 bases and at J to 2 bases, leaving 5 bases not matched to a gene. This CDR3 region has 17 residues. Germline CDR1 reads SGHRS; CDR2 reads YFSETQ. CDR3 nucleotides: TGCGCCAGCAGCTTGGGAGGACTAGCGGGGGTTACCTACGAGCAGTACTTC. Translating it yields CASSLGGLAGVTYEQYF.

In DNA, the CDR3 is TGTGCCAGTGGTGGAGGGAGTGGGAATGAGCAGTTCTTC. Amino acids: CASGGGSGNEQFF. V usage is TRBV19 and J usage is TRBJ2-1; D is possibly TRBD2 (6 bases). V was trimmed by 8 bases and J by 7 bases, leaving 15 bases between them. This CDR3 has 13 residues. CDR1 and CDR2 (germline): LNHDA, SQIVND (reference sequence).

The gene calls are TRBV5-4 and TRBJ1-1, with D unresolved. CDR1 SGHNT and CDR2 YYREEE come from the germline V gene (reference sequence). The CDR3 extends over 14 amino acids. Trimming cost V 0 bases and J 5 bases, with 11 bases left between them. The CDR3 DNA is TGTGCCAGCAGCTTGGCCCAGGTGCGTACTGAAGCTTTCTTT. Amino acids: CASSLAQVRTEAFF.

The chain is built from TRBV5-6 and TRBJ2-6; unclear D gene. This CDR3 region has 16 residues. Trimming stripped 0 bases from V and 0 bases from J, with 7 bases between. Germline V gene lookup returns CDR1 SGHDT and CDR2 YYEEEE. CDR3 coding DNA: TGTGCCAGCAGCTTGGTATCGCTCTCTGGGGCCAACGTCCTGACTTTC. It codes for CASSLVSLSGANVLTF.

J is TRBJ1-2 and V is TRBV5-1, with no clear D. The CDR3 covers 18 residues. From germline, CDR1 is SGHRS and CDR2 YFSETQ. With 3 bases removed from V and 0 bases from J, the gap between germline ends came to 21 bases. Here the CDR3 DNA reads TGCGCCAGCAGCTCCGAGCGGGGAACGCACGTAACTAACTATGGCTACACCTTC. Residues: CASSSERGTHVTNYGYTF.

Of note for this clone: At one end the junction does not follow the germline gene, possibly because of a read error. This sequence joins TRBV29-1 and TRBJ2-3, with TRBD2 as a possible D gene (6 bases). Germline V gives CDR1 SQVTM, CDR2 ANQGSEA. The CDR3 spans 15 residues. This CDR3 is CSIEEGRRGTDTQYF. The CDR3 nucleotides read TGCAGCATTGAGGAGGGCCGACGGGGCACAGATACGCAGTATTTT.

The chain recombines TRBV6-6 with TRBJ2-7; no clear D. CDR3 length: 13 residues. CDR1 and CDR2 (germline): MNHNY, SVGAGI (reference sequence). V lost 0 bases to trimming and J lost 9 bases, with 12 bases between them. The CDR3 DNA is TGTGCCAGCAGTTACTCTAACGTGCCCGTGCAGTACTTC. Residues: CASSYSNVPVQYF.

The CDR3 sequence: CASSVGTGGSRPYF. The DNA of the CDR3 is TGCGCCAGCAGTGTCGGGACAGGGGGCTCCCGGCCATATTTT. The chain has TRBV10-2 and TRBJ1-3; 12 bases are shared with TRBD1. Germline V gives CDR1 WSHSY, CDR2 SAAADI. The CDR3 contains 14 residues. The ends lost 4 bases at V and 15 bases at J; junction bases unmatched: 10.

This clone has more than one count but fewer than ten. The rearrangement links TRBV19 to TRBJ2-1; D not resolved. Germline lookup yields CDR1 LNHDA and CDR2 SQIVND (reference sequence). The CDR3 is 13 amino acids. The V gene lost 2 bases and the J gene lost 7 bases, with 9 bases spanning the gap. CDR3 protein: CASSIPTSNEQFF. CDR3 DNA: TGTGCCAGTAGTATACCGACCAGTAATGAGCAGTTCTTC. The full variable domain, with the rest looked up from reference TRBV19 and TRBJ2-1, is DGGITQSPKYLFRKEGQNVTLSCEQNLNHDAMYWYRQDPGQGLRLIYYSQIVNDFQKGDIAEGYSVSREKKESFPLTVTSAQKNPTAFYLCASSIPTSNEQFFGPGTRLTVL.

This chain joins TRBV5-1 and TRBJ1-5; no clear D. The CDR3 sequence is 15 residues long. V dropped 0 bases and J dropped 6 bases, with 13 bases sitting between them. CDR1 is SGHRS and CDR2 is YFSETQ in the germline V gene. CDR3 loop: CASSLGGGSRQPQHF. CDR3 in DNA: TGCGCCAGCAGCTTGGGGGGTGGGTCGCGTCAGCCCCAGCATTTT.

The chain links TRBV11-3 to TRBJ2-1, with 7 bases that match TRBD2. The CDR3 runs to 14 residues. The V and J ends lost 4 bases and 10 bases, in that order; junction bases with no gene match: 10. Germline V gene sequence: CDR1 SGHNT, CDR2 YENEEA. The CDR3, as DNA: TGTGCCAGCAGCTCAGGACTAGACTACTCCGAGCAGTTCTTC. This gives the protein CASSSGLDYSEQFF. The full variable domain, completed using reference TRBV11-3 and TRBJ2-1, is EAGVVQSPRYKIIEKKQPVAFWCNPISGHNTLYWYLQNLGQGPELLIRYENEEAVDDSQLPKDRFSAERLKGVDSTLKIQPAELGDSAVYLCASSSGLDYSEQFFGPGTRLTVL.

The chain recombines TRBV27 with TRBJ2-3; D is perhaps TRBD2 (6 bases). The CDR3 has 15 amino acids. Germline V gene data show CDR1 as MNHEY and CDR2 as SMNVEV (reference sequence). Trimming took 3 bases from V and 3 from J, leaving 13 bases between them. The CDR3 region is CASSFVGSGTDTQYF. The CDR3 DNA follows: TGTGCCAGCAGTTTCGTCGGGAGTGGTACAGATACGCAGTATTTT.

V gene TRBV5-6 combines with J gene TRBJ2-2; 9 nucleotides match TRBD1. The CDR3 extends over 14 amino acids. The V gene's germline CDR1 is SGHDT and CDR2 YYEEEE. The J segment lost 6 bases and the V segment lost 0 bases, leaving 0 bases of the junction unmatched. This chain's CDR3 is CASSLGQGAGELFF. The CDR3 region has the DNA TGTGCCAGCAGCTTGGGACAGGGGGCCGGGGAGCTGTTTTTT.

The rearrangement joins TRBV19 to TRBJ2-1; possible D gene TRBD2, 5 bases. CDR1 is LNHDA and CDR2 is SQIVND in the germline V gene (reference sequence). The V gene lost 0 bases and the J gene lost 0 bases, with 12 bases spanning the gap. The CDR3 covers 17 residues. The CDR3 nucleotides are TGTGCCAGTAGTATAGACCCGGTGGGGAGCTCCTACAATGAGCAGTTCTTC. Amino acid sequence: CASSIDPVGSSYNEQFF.

This clone was seen a single time. J is TRBJ2-1 and V is TRBV11-3; D remains unclear. The ends were cut back, 4 bases at V and 1 base at J, with 11 bases in the middle. The CDR3 is 15 amino acids. Germline V lookup: CDR1 SGHNT, CDR2 YENEEA. The CDR3 here is CASSSSVMSYNEQFF. The CDR3 DNA is TGTGCCAGCAGCTCCTCGGTGATGTCCTACAATGAGCAGTTCTTC.

The chain combines TRBV28 with TRBJ2-5; D perhaps matches TRBD1 (6 bases). CDR3 length: 13 amino acids. V was clipped by 6 bases and J by 5 bases, with 13 bases between them. The germline V gene has CDR1 MDHEN and CDR2 SYDVKM. CDR3 bases: TGTGCCAGCAGCCCTTGGGGGCTGGAGACCCAGTACTTC. Amino acid sequence: CASSPWGLETQYF.

V is TRBV11-3 and J is TRBJ2-4; D gene unclear. V lost 5 bases and J lost 1, with 18 bases in between. The CDR3 is 17 amino acids. Germline V gene lookup returns CDR1 SGHNT and CDR2 YENEEA. As DNA, the CDR3 is TGTGCCAGCAGCCCGAACGGACCTTCAGCGGCCAAAAACATTCAGTACTTC. It is translated as CASSPNGPSAAKNIQYF.

The chain joins TRBV5-1 to TRBJ2-3; 7 positions match TRBD2. The germline V gene encodes CDR1 SGHRS and CDR2 YFSETQ. The CDR3 runs 14 residues. Trimming cost V 3 bases and J 1 base; bases outside gene matches: 2. The CDR3: CASSSTSGTDTQYF. DNA of the CDR3: TGCGCCAGCAGCTCTACTAGCGGCACAGATACGCAGTATTTT.

The chain joins TRBV30 to TRBJ1-2, with no clear D. V shed 3 bases and J shed 4 bases, with 15 bases lying between them. Looked up from germline, CDR1 is GTSNPN and CDR2 is SVGIG (reference sequence). The CDR3 contains 14 residues. The CDR3 DNA reads as TGTGCCTGGAGGTTAGCCAGTTCCACCTATGGCTACACCTTC. Translating it yields CAWRLASSTYGYTF.